The 22 T cell receptor beta chains below all came from one sample that was sequenced in a study of cytomegalovirus exposure and HLA in healthy donors. The PCR employed 60 Vbeta primers together with 13 Jbeta primers. Produced via immunoSEQ multiplex PCR; TCRdb's table is partial and in-frame only. The table has around 170,000 clones, more than 65% seen once. The sequencing sample was made of PBMCs. These receptors were collected from a woman in her thirties in good health and CMV-seropositive.

This chain links TRBV15 with TRBJ1-5; possibly TRBD1 for D (6 bases). CDR3 size: 15 residues. Germline V lookup: CDR1 LNHNV, CDR2 YYDKDF (reference sequence). Trimming stripped 2 bases from V and 3 bases from J, with 11 bases between. The CDR3 DNA reads TGTGCCACCAGCAGATCGACAGGAGACAATCAGCCCCAGCATTTT. This codes for CATSRSTGDNQPQHF.

This clone was counted between two and nine times. The V call is TRBV18, the J call TRBJ2-1; a weak D match, TRBD1 (5 bases). The CDR3 is made up of 16 amino acids. CDR1 and CDR2 from the germline V gene are KGHSH and LQKENI. V was pared by 2 bases and J by 1 base, with 12 bases between. The CDR3 protein is CASSPEFDRSYNEQFF. The CDR3 nucleotides are TGTGCCAGCTCACCAGAATTCGACAGATCCTACAATGAGCAGTTCTTC.

The chain has TRBV9 and TRBJ2-2, with unresolved D. Germline CDR1 reads SGDLS; CDR2 reads YYNGEE. There are 14 residues in the CDR3. The V end lost 0 bases, the J end lost 6 bases, and 9 bases lay between the germline ends. CDR3 protein: CASSVDPLPGELFF. The CDR3, as DNA: TGTGCCAGCAGCGTAGATCCACTACCCGGGGAGCTGTTTTTT. Using reference TRBV9 and TRBJ2-2 for the parts outside the CDR3, the full variable domain is DSGVTQTPKHLITATGQRVTLRCSPRSGDLSVYWYQQSLDQGLQFLIQYYNGEERAKGNILERFSAQQFPDLHSELNLSSLELGDSALYFCASSVDPLPGELFFGEGSRLTVL.

This chain links TRBV7-2 with TRBJ2-1; tentative D call: TRBD1 (6 bases). The V end lost 3 bases, the J end lost 10 bases, and 16 bases lay between the germline ends. Germline V gene lookup returns CDR1 SGHTA and CDR2 FQGNSA. The CDR3 contains 14 residues. The DNA of the CDR3 is TGTGCCAGCAGCTTCCCGGGCTTTCAGGGGGAGCAGTTCTTC. Its translation: CASSFPGFQGEQFF. The whole variable domain, filled in from reference TRBV7-2 and TRBJ2-1, reads GAGVSQSPSNKVTEKGKDVELRCDPISGHTALYWYRQSLGQGLEFLIYFQGNSAPDKSGLPSDRFSAERTGGSVSTLTIQRTQQEDSAVYLCASSFPGFQGEQFFGPGTRLTVL.

The genes are TRBV9 and TRBJ2-3; 14 positions match TRBD2. Germline CDR1 reads SGDLS; CDR2 reads YYNGEE. The CDR3 extends over 16 amino acids. Trimming removed 0 bases from V and 8 bases from J; junction bases left unmatched: 5. The CDR3 loop is CASSVGLAGGSATQYF. DNA for the CDR3: TGTGCCAGCAGCGTAGGACTAGCGGGGGGGTCGGCTACGCAGTATTTT.

The rearrangement links TRBV28 to TRBJ1-5; perhaps TRBD1 as D (5 bases). The CDR3 runs to 17 residues. V shed 6 bases and J shed 0 bases, with 18 bases lying between them. The germline V gene encodes CDR1 MDHEN and CDR2 SYDVKM. CDR3 in DNA: TGTGCCAGCAGAAAATATACCGGGACTATTAGCAATCAGCCCCAGCATTTT. Its protein product is CASRKYTGTISNQPQHF.

The chain recombines TRBV5-1 with TRBJ2-1, with 12 bases matching TRBD2. The CDR3 contains 16 residues. V shed 6 bases and J 4 bases; nucleotides not matched to a gene: 8. Germline assignment: CDR1 SGHRS and CDR2 YFSETQ. The CDR3 DNA reads TGCGCCAGCATCTCACCCACTAGCGGGGGGTACAATGAGCAGTTCTTC. Protein: CASISPTSGGYNEQFF.

The CDR3 protein is CAISEDAGWHGYTF. CDR3 sequence (DNA): TGTGCCATCAGTGAGGACGCAGGCTGGCATGGCTACACCTTC. The chain has TRBV10-3 and TRBJ1-2; D gene uncertain. CDR3 length: 14 residues. Germline V gives CDR1 ENHRY, CDR2 SYGVKD. The germline V and J ends were trimmed by 2 bases and 6 bases, with 13 bases remaining between them.

This chain joins TRBV5-1 and TRBJ1-4, with D unresolved. The CDR3 runs to 14 residues. CDR1 and CDR2 from the germline V gene are SGHRS and YFSETQ. V lost 0 bases to trimming and J lost 5 bases, with 8 bases between them. DNA for the CDR3: TGCGCCAGCAGCTTGGGGTCGGAGAATGAAAAACTGTTTTTT. It translates to CASSLGSENEKLFF.

The chain joins TRBV13 to TRBJ2-3; tentatively, D is TRBD2 (5 bases). Between the trimmed V and J ends, which lost 5 bases and 1 base, there was a span of 10 bases. In germline, CDR1 is PRHDT, CDR2 FYEKMQ (reference sequence). CDR3 length: 14 residues. Here the CDR3 reads CASSRTLRTDTQYF. The DNA of the CDR3 is TGTGCCAGCAGCCGGACTCTCCGCACAGATACGCAGTATTTT.

The chain carries TRBV6-5 and TRBJ1-5; possibly TRBD1 for D (6 bases). The CDR3 contains 13 residues. V was trimmed by 6 bases and J by 6 bases, leaving 12 bases between them. Germline loops: CDR1 MNHEY, CDR2 SVGAGI. The CDR3 reads CASSPRGGQPQHF. As DNA, the CDR3 is TGTGCCAGCAGCCCCCGAGGGGGTCAGCCCCAGCATTTT.

V is TRBV4-3 and J is TRBJ2-1, with 7 bases identical to TRBD2. The junction had 4 bases not matched to a gene; V was cut back by 0 bases and J by 2 bases. Looked up from germline, CDR1 is LGHNA and CDR2 is YSLEER. The CDR3 is 16 amino acids. This chain's CDR3 is CASSQEGLAAYNEQFF. The DNA for the CDR3 is TGCGCCAGCAGCCAAGAGGGTCTAGCGGCCTACAATGAGCAGTTCTTC.

This clone appeared a single time. The chain employs TRBV15 and TRBJ2-4; 8 bases line up with TRBD1. J lost 0 bases, V lost 5 bases, and 12 bases had no gene match. Germline CDR1 is LNHNV and CDR2 is YYDKDF (reference sequence). The CDR3 is 18 residues long. The CDR3 nucleotides read TGTGCCACCAGCGTCCGGGACAGGCCAAACCTAGCCAAAAACATTCAGTACTTC. The encoded protein is CATSVRDRPNLAKNIQYF.

This clone was detected only a few times. This chain connects TRBV19 to TRBJ2-7, with a tentative D call TRBD2 (5 bases). The CDR3 consists of 14 residues. The V end lost 3 bases, the J end lost 6 bases, and 15 bases lay between the germline ends. CDR1 and CDR2 (germline): LNHDA, SQIVND (reference sequence). This CDR3 is CASSMKGAGLEQYF. The CDR3 DNA follows: TGTGCCAGTAGTATGAAGGGAGCAGGCCTCGAGCAGTACTTC.

This chain uses TRBV18 with TRBJ2-5; 10 bases map to TRBD1. The trim removed 6 bases at V and 1 base at J, leaving 5 bases unmatched. The CDR3 length is 15 residues. Germline CDR1 is KGHSH and CDR2 is LQKENI. The DNA for the CDR3 is TGTGCCAGCTCGCCCGGGACAGGGGCCCAAGAGACCCAGTACTTC. This encodes CASSPGTGAQETQYF.

V is TRBV7-9 and J is TRBJ1-6, with D possibly matching TRBD1 (5 bases). There are 15 residues in the CDR3. Trimming pared 1 base from V and 7 bases from J, leaving 11 bases between. The germline V gene has CDR1 SEHNR and CDR2 FQNEAQ (reference sequence). CDR3 DNA: TGTGCCAGCAGCTTAGGCGGGGCCGGGAATTCACCCCTCCACTTT. Translation gives CASSLGGAGNSPLHF.

V usage is TRBV4-2 and J usage is TRBJ1-4, with D maybe TRBD1 (5 bases). CDR3 size: 17 residues. V dropped 4 bases and J dropped 0 bases, with 15 bases sitting between them. Germline lookup yields CDR1 LGHNA and CDR2 YNFKEQ. The CDR3, as DNA: TGTGCCAGCAGCCTCGACCCGGGGGGGGCAACTAATGAAAAACTGTTTTTT. Translated: CASSLDPGGATNEKLFF.

The V call is TRBV12-5, the J call TRBJ1-5; D is possibly TRBD1 (6 bases). V was clipped by 3 bases and J by 3 bases, with 15 bases between them. The germline CDR1 and CDR2 sequences are LGHNT and FRNRAP. CDR3 length equals 16 residues. The CDR3 protein is CASGLVVGQNNQPQHF. CDR3 sequence (DNA): TGTGCTAGTGGTTTAGTTGTAGGACAGAACAATCAGCCCCAGCATTTT.

DNA for the CDR3: TGCGCCAGCTGCCCTAGACAGGGGAGCACAGATACGCAGTATTTT. Translated, it gives CASCPRQGSTDTQYF. The chain combines TRBV5-1 with TRBJ2-3; 8 positions agree with TRBD1. In germline, CDR1 is SGHRS, CDR2 YFSETQ. Trimming at V came to 7 bases and at J to 0 bases, leaving 7 bases not matched to a gene. The CDR3 length is 15 residues.

This clone was recorded only once. J is TRBJ1-2 and V is TRBV9; possible D gene TRBD1, 6 bases. In germline, CDR1 is SGDLS, CDR2 YYNGEE. CDR3 length: 12 amino acids. The V and J ends lost 2 bases and 14 bases respectively, with 16 bases between them. The CDR3 nucleotides read TGTGCCAGCAGCGTCCTACTCCGGGACATAACCTTC. Translated: CASSVLLRDITF.

The rearrangement joins TRBV5-4 to TRBJ2-3; 14 bases match TRBD2. This CDR3 comprises 15 residues. The J segment lost 7 bases and the V segment lost 4 bases, leaving 5 bases of the junction unmatched. Germline V CDR1 and CDR2: SGHNT, YYREEE (reference sequence). CDR3 nucleotide sequence: TGTGCCAGCAGCATCGGGACTAGCGGGGGAAATACGCAGTATTTT. Its translation: CASSIGTSGGNTQYF.

This clone was seen a handful of times. CDR3 sequence: CATSGRLAEETQYF. The CDR3 bases are TGTGCCACCTCGGGGAGGCTAGCGGAAGAGACCCAGTACTTC. The chain uses TRBV10-3 and TRBJ2-3; TRBD2 matches 7 bases. The DNA end favors TRBJ2-5, so the J call may be wrong. The CDR3 has 14 residues. Germline V gives CDR1 ENHRY, CDR2 SYGVKD.